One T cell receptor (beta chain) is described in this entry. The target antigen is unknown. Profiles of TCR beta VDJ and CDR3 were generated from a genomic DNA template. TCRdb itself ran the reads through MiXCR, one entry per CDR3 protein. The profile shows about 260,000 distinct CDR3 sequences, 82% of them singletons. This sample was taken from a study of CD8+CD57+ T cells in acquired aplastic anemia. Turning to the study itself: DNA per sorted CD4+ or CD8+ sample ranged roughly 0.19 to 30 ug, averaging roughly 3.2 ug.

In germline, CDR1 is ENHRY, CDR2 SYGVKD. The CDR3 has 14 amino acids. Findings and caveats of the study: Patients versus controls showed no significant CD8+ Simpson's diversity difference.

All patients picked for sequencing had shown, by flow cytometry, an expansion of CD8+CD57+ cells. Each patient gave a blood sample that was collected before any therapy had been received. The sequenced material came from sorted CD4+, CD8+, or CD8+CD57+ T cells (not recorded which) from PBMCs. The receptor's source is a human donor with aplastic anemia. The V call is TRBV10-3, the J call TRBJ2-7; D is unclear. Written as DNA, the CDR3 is TGTGCTCGGTGTGGCAGCCTTAAGAGCTACGAGCAGTACGTC. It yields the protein CARCGSLKSYEQYV.